Sequencing of this TCR beta chain was carried out in a study of blood T cell repertoires in COVID-19. Study at large: Acute and convalescent COVID-19 samples came from the United States, Italy and Spain.

Trimming shortened V by 3 bases and J by 6 bases, and 10 bases separated the two germline ends. CDR3 length: 13 residues. Germline values: CDR1 SGHTA, CDR2 FQGTGA. The repertoire was sequenced with immunoSEQ multiplex PCR; TCRdb's copy has only in-frame clones and lacks some. The sample lists about 30,000 clones, around 90% occurring once. The clonotype was recovered from an older man with active or convalescent COVID-19. The rearrangement joins TRBV7-3 to TRBJ2-3; tentatively, D is TRBD2 (6 bases). The sample was peripheral blood. The CDR3 loop is CASSFRGTDTQYF. CDR3 nucleotides: TGTGCCAGCAGCTTCCGGGGGACTGATACGCAGTATTTT.